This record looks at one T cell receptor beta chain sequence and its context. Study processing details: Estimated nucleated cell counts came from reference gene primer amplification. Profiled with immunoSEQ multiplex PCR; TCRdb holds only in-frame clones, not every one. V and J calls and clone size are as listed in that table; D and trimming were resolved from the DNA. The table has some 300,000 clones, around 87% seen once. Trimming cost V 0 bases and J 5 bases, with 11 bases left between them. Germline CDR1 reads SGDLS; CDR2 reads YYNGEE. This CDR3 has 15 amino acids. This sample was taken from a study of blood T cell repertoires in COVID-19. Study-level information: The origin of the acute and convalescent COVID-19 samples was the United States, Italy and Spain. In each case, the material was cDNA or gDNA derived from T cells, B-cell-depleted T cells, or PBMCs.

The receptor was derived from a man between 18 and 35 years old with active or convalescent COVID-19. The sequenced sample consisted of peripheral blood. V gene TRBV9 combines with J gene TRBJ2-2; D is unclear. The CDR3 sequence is CASSVDGFGTGELFF. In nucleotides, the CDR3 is TGTGCCAGCAGCGTAGACGGGTTTGGTACCGGGGAGCTGTTTTTT.